This TCR beta chain was captured by sequencing in a study of beta chain features in type 1 diabetes. Findings and caveats of the study: Compared with healthy donors, patients appeared to share more similar naive, central memory and regulatory TCRB repertoires. When VDJ junctions were examined, type 1 diabetes patients showed fewer insertions and more deletions. Whether TCRB rearrangement is influenced by HLA type was left unresolved in this analysis.

Stem cell-like memory, regulatory, central memory and naive CD4+ cells were sorted via CD45RO/CCR7/CD25/CD127/CD95/CD27. Expressed TCRB transcripts were sequenced after all isolated RNA was converted to cDNA. Profiling relied on immunoSEQ multiplex PCR, and the TCRdb table lists in-frame clones only, not all of them. Of some 250,000 clones listed, 27% are singletons. This clone was found a few times. Antigen specificity is unknown. Sample: central memory CD4+ T cells from blood. This clonotype was sampled from a man in his thirties or forties in good health.

CDR3: CASSSRQSQTDTQYF. The CDR3 DNA reads TGCGCCAGCAGCTCCCGGCAGTCCCAAACAGATACGCAGTATTTT. The rearrangement uses TRBV5-1 and TRBJ2-3; D remains unclear. V was clipped by 3 bases and J by 3 bases, with 14 bases between them. Germline V CDR1 and CDR2: SGHRS, YFSETQ. There are 15 residues in the CDR3.